This TCR beta chain was observed in a study of cytomegalovirus exposure and HLA in healthy donors. At the level of the study: Unique TCR beta sequences numbering around 110 million came from 150 million to 200 million T cells in an earlier analysis. Unique TCRs from HLA-typed donors, around 79 million of them, were held in an early data release. Notes on the study in general: The majority of TCR sequences were rare, yet some public TCRs appeared in many donors. A later analysis linked 15,000 to 20,000 TCR beta sequences to HLA alleles at 0.05 false discovery rate.

This clone was observed a single time. Its antigen is not known. The study ran its PCR with 60 Vbeta and 13 Jbeta primers. Measured with immunoSEQ multiplex PCR; TCRdb has only the in-frame clones, and not every one. The table records 130,000 or so clones, around 74% of them present only once. This CDR3 is 17 amino acids long. The V and J ends lost 5 bases and 5 bases, in that order; junction bases with no gene match: 15. CDR1 is LNHDA and CDR2 is SQIVND in the germline V gene (reference sequence). The chain couples TRBV19 to TRBJ2-1; 7 nucleotides match TRBD2. Source material: PBMCs. This clonotype was sampled from a male donor in good health and CMV-seronegative. CDR3 sequence: CASSPTPTSVGHNEQFF. CDR3 DNA sequence: TGTGCCAGTAGTCCCACCCCAACTAGCGTTGGGCACAATGAGCAGTTCTTC. The full variable domain, completed using reference TRBV19 and TRBJ2-1, is DGGITQSPKYLFRKEGQNVTLSCEQNLNHDAMYWYRQDPGQGLRLIYYSQIVNDFQKGDIAEGYSVSREKKESFPLTVTSAQKNPTAFYLCASSPTPTSVGHNEQFFGPGTRLTVL.